This T cell receptor beta chain was retrieved from a study of T cell responses to AZD1222 COVID-19 vaccine. Study-level results: The study found vaccine-associated CD4 TCRs spanning spike, dominant at 160-218 and 743-854. Reports indicate that nearly half of spike-specific TCRs are directed at unmutated variant regions.

The germline gives CDR1 SGHKS, CDR2 YYEKEE (reference sequence). V shed 4 bases, J shed 1 base, and the junction held 8 bases outside the gene matches. The CDR3 spans 16 residues. Points on this clone: As yet, its antigen is unknown.

Both about-4-week and about-12-week second-dose recipients were combined. Method: immunoSEQ multiplex PCR; TCRdb's copy keeps in-frame clones and lacks some. The sample lists 75,000 to 90,000 clones, around 93% occurring once. The source material was peripheral blood, sampled 28 days after the second AZD1222 dose. This chain connects TRBV5-5 to TRBJ2-4; 7 bases match TRBD1. This clonotype was obtained from an adult who received the AZD1222 COVID-19 vaccine. The CDR3 DNA is TGTGCCAGCAGCCTAGACAGGGTTTTTGCCAAAAACATTCAGTACTTC. Encoded protein: CASSLDRVFAKNIQYF.